This T cell receptor beta chain is from a study of cytomegalovirus exposure and HLA in healthy donors. Overall study context: One earlier analysis, a look at 200 million or so T cells, found some 100 million unique TCR beta sequences. The study, taken as a whole, reports: A missense DCLRE1C variant was associated with V- and J-gene trimming of TCR beta chains in a later analysis, and an independent cohort replicated the association.

As for this clone: The antigen remains unidentified.

The PCR was carried out with 60 Vbeta primers and 13 Jbeta primers. Sequencing used immunoSEQ multiplex PCR; TCRdb keeps in-frame clones, though not all of them. This sample's clone table lists around 63,000 clones. V lost 1 base and J lost 1, with 10 bases in between. The CDR3 is 15 amino acids. CDR1 and CDR2 (germline): SGHTA, FQGNSA. The rearrangement links TRBV7-2 to TRBJ1-1, with D perhaps matching TRBD1 (6 bases). Sequenced input: PBMCs. The receptor comes from a woman aged 30 to 39 in good health and CMV-seronegative. The CDR3 loop reads CASSLDGTTNTEAFF. The CDR3, as DNA: TGTGCCAGCAGCTTAGACGGGACAACGAACACTGAAGCTTTCTTT.